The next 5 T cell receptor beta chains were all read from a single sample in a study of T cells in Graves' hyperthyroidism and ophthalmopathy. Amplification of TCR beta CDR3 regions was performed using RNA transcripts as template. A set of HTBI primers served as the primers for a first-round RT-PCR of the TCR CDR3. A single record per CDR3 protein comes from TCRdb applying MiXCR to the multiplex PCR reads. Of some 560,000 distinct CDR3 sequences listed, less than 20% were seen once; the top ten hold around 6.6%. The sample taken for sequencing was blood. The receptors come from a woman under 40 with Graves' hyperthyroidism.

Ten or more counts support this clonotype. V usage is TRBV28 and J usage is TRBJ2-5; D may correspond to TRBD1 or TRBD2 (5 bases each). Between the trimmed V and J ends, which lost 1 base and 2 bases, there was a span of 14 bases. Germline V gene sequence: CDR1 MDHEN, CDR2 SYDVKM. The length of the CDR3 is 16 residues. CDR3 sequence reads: CASSLYGRGRQETQYF. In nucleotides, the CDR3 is TGTGCCAGCAGTTTATATGGTCGGGGACGGCAAGAGACCCAGTACTTC.

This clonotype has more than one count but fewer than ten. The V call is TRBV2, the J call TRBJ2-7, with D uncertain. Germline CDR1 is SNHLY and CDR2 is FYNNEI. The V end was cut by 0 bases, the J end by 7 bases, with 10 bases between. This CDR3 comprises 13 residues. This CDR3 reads CASSEALRGEQYF. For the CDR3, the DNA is TGTGCCAGCAGTGAAGCGCTTCGTGGAGAGCAGTACTTC.

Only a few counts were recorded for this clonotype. CDR3 nucleotide sequence: TGTGCCAGCTCACTGACGCAACAAGAGACCCAGTACTTC. This codes for CASSLTQQETQYF. J is TRBJ2-5 and V is TRBV18; D not certain. The CDR3 is made up of 13 amino acids. Germline CDR1 reads KGHSH; CDR2 reads LQKENI. V was pared by 4 bases and J by 2 bases, with 8 bases between.

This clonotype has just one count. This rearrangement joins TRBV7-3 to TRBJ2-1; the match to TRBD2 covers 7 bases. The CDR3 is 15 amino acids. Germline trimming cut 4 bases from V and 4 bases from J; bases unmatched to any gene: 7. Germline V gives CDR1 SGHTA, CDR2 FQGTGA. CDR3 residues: CASSSSPAGYNEQFF. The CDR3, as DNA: TGTGCCAGCAGCTCCTCCCCAGCGGGATACAATGAGCAGTTCTTC.

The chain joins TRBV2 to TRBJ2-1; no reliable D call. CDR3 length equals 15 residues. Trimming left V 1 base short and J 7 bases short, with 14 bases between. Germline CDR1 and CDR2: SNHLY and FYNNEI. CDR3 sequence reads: CASSEGLYGRNEQFF. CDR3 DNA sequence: TGTGCCAGCAGTGAAGGCCTCTATGGTCGAAATGAGCAGTTCTTC. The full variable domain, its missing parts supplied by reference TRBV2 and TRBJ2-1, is EPEVTQTPSHQVTQMGQEVILRCVPISNHLYFYWYRQILGQKVEFLVSFYNNEISEKSEIFDDQFSVERPDGSNFTLKIRSTKLEDSAMYFCASSEGLYGRNEQFFGPGTRLTVL.